What follows are 21 T cell receptor beta chains derived from one specimen sequenced in a study of immune evolution from preneoplasia to lung adenocarcinoma. Here immunoSEQ multiplex PCR was the method, and the copy in TCRdb shows in-frame clones only, minus some. The sample shows about 16,000 clones, around 88% of them seen only once. Sequences were obtained from FFPE invasive lung adenocarcinoma tissue. These receptors all come from a person aged 65-85 years with invasive lung adenocarcinoma.

This clone was seen only once. The chain uses TRBV6-5 and TRBJ2-2; TRBD2 matches 8 bases. V lost 2 bases and J lost 6; bases outside the gene matches: 5. This CDR3 contains 15 residues. Germline lookup yields CDR1 MNHEY and CDR2 SVGAGI. This CDR3 reads CASSYQRLAPGELFF. The CDR3 nucleotides read TGTGCCAGCAGTTACCAAAGACTAGCGCCCGGGGAGCTGTTTTTT.

The chain carries TRBV28 and TRBJ1-4, with D perhaps TRBD1 (5 bases). Trimming pared 7 bases from V and 0 bases from J, leaving 15 bases between. In germline, CDR1 is MDHEN, CDR2 SYDVKM. This CDR3 comprises 16 residues. CDR3 sequence: CASKRAGTATNEKLFF. CDR3 DNA: TGTGCCAGCAAGAGGGCAGGGACTGCAACTAATGAAAAACTGTTTTTT. The full variable domain, rest sourced from reference TRBV28 and TRBJ1-4, is DVKVTQSSRYLVKRTGEKVFLECVQDMDHENMFWYRQDPGLGLRLIYFSYDVKMKEKGDIPEGYSVSREKKERFSLILESASTNQTSMYLCASKRAGTATNEKLFFGSGTQLSVL.

The gene calls are TRBV28 and TRBJ2-4; TRBD1 aligns across 10 bases. Germline assignment: CDR1 MDHEN and CDR2 SYDVKM. The CDR3 is made up of 14 amino acids. V dropped 5 bases and J dropped 8; count of bases not matched to a gene: 6. CDR3 amino acids: CASSVDRGLDIQYF. CDR3 DNA: TGTGCCAGCAGTGTAGACAGGGGGCTGGACATTCAGTACTTC.

This chain joins TRBV29-1 and TRBJ1-2, with D hard to call. From germline, CDR1 is SQVTM and CDR2 ANQGSEA. The germline V and J ends were trimmed by 2 bases and 8 bases, with 18 bases remaining between them. This CDR3 contains 14 residues. DNA for the CDR3: TGCAGCGTTGAAACGCGGGAAGTTGTCGGGGGCTACACCTTC. It specifies CSVETREVVGGYTF.

The rearrangement links TRBV28 to TRBJ1-5, with 11 bases identical to TRBD1. Per the germline V gene, CDR1 is MDHEN and CDR2 is SYDVKM. This CDR3 has 17 amino acids. The ends lost 1 base at V and 4 bases at J; junction bases unmatched: 6. The CDR3 here is CASSLSQGTGGNQPQHF. CDR3 bases: TGTGCCAGCAGTTTATCCCAGGGGACAGGGGGGAATCAGCCCCAGCATTTT.

The chain recombines TRBV30 with TRBJ2-1; 7 bases align to TRBD2. CDR1 and CDR2 from the germline V gene are GTSNPN and SVGIG (reference sequence). Trimming at V came to 1 base and at J to 0 bases, leaving 3 bases not matched to a gene. This CDR3 contains 15 residues. CDR3 nucleotide sequence: TGTGCCTGGAGTGCAAGCGGGATCTCCTACAATGAGCAGTTCTTC. It is translated as CAWSASGISYNEQFF. Drawing the rest from reference TRBV30 and TRBJ2-1, the complete variable domain is SQTIHQWPATLVQPVGSPLSLECTVEGTSNPNLYWYRQAAGRGLQLLFYSVGIGQISSEVPQNLSASRPQDRQFILSSKKLLLSDSGFYLCAWSASGISYNEQFFGPGTRLTVL.

The chain recombines TRBV5-5 with TRBJ2-7; D is unresolved. Germline V gene sequence: CDR1 SGHKS, CDR2 YYEKEE (reference sequence). The CDR3 extends over 14 amino acids. Between the trimmed V and J ends, which lost 6 bases and 4 bases, there was a span of 17 bases. The CDR3 loop reads CASTNPGQGYEQYF. CDR3 sequence (DNA): TGTGCCAGCACCAACCCTGGCCAAGGATACGAGCAGTACTTC.

This clone was counted once. The chain recombines TRBV2 with TRBJ2-1; weak D call: TRBD2 (6 bases). The V end was cut by 7 bases, the J end by 1 base, with 14 bases between. The CDR3 covers 15 residues. CDR1 and CDR2 from the germline V gene are SNHLY and FYNNEI. The CDR3 protein is CASIIGGGSYNEQFF. DNA of the CDR3: TGTGCCAGCATCATCGGGGGTGGGTCCTACAATGAGCAGTTCTTC.

The chain links TRBV18 to TRBJ2-2, with 11 nucleotides matching TRBD2. The CDR3 length is 19 residues. Germline CDR1 reads KGHSH; CDR2 reads LQKENI. V shed 1 base, J shed 3 bases, and the junction held 10 bases outside the gene matches. The CDR3 protein is CASSPLPSGRSAHTGELFF. CDR3 sequence (DNA): TGTGCCAGCTCACCACTTCCTAGCGGGAGGTCGGCGCACACCGGGGAGCTGTTTTTT.

This clone was detected once. The rearrangement joins TRBV15 to TRBJ2-5; possible D gene TRBD1, 6 bases. The germline V and J ends were trimmed by 5 bases and 5 bases, with 15 bases remaining between them. Germline V gene lookup returns CDR1 LNHNV and CDR2 YYDKDF (reference sequence). The CDR3 length is 14 residues. Here the CDR3 reads CATSGGRGRETQYF. CDR3 DNA sequence: TGTGCCACCAGCGGGGGCAGGGGCCGTGAGACCCAGTACTTC.

The rearrangement links TRBV7-2 to TRBJ2-7; D unresolved. Germline-derived CDR1 and CDR2 are SGHTA and FQGNSA. Deletions cut 1 base from V and 3 bases from J, with 7 bases between. The CDR3 loop spans 13 amino acids. DNA of the CDR3: TGTGCCAGCAGCTTAGAACACGGCTACGAGCAGTACTTC. Protein sequence: CASSLEHGYEQYF.

This chain links TRBV30 with TRBJ2-1, with TRBD2 identical over 12 bases. The CDR3 contains 14 residues. The J segment lost 10 bases and the V segment lost 3 bases, leaving 7 bases of the junction unmatched. Germline V gives CDR1 GTSNPN, CDR2 SVGIG (reference sequence). CDR3 protein: CAWSKTSGRNEQFF. DNA of the CDR3: TGTGCCTGGAGCAAGACTAGCGGGAGAAACGAGCAGTTCTTC.

The chain recombines TRBV20-1 with TRBJ1-2; D is perhaps TRBD1 (6 bases). CDR1 is DFQATT, CDR2 SNEGSKA, per germline (reference sequence). This CDR3 comprises 11 residues. V was clipped by 6 bases and J by 8 bases, with 13 bases between them. CDR3 in DNA: TGCAGTGCCCGGGGGGGCGAGGGCTACACCTTC. Protein sequence: CSARGGEGYTF.

About this clone: This sample includes further DNA sequences coding for the same CDR3. This rearrangement joins TRBV18 to TRBJ1-5; unclear D gene. Trimming left V 4 bases short and J 2 bases short, with 6 bases between. This CDR3 is 13 amino acids long. The germline gives CDR1 KGHSH, CDR2 LQKENI. The CDR3 reads CASSQGGNQPQHF. As DNA, the CDR3 is TGTGCCAGCTCACAGGGTGGCAATCAGCCCCAGCATTTT.

This clone has only one observation. The chain couples TRBV10-3 to TRBJ2-5; possibly TRBD1 or TRBD2 for D (5 bases each). The CDR3 is 14 residues long. V lost 2 bases and J lost 5, with 12 bases in between. The germline V gene encodes CDR1 ENHRY and CDR2 SYGVKD. CDR3 coding DNA: TGTGCCATCAGTGAGACCGAAGGGACCGAGACCCAGTACTTC. It translates to CAISETEGTETQYF.

The chain is built from TRBV28 and TRBJ1-4; TRBD1 aligns across 8 bases. J gave up 10 bases and V 5 bases, and 3 bases lay outside the gene matches. The CDR3 length is 12 residues. Germline values: CDR1 MDHEN, CDR2 SYDVKM. The CDR3 here is CASSTDRGKLFF. CDR3 coding DNA: TGTGCCAGCAGTACCGACAGGGGAAAACTGTTTTTT. The variable domain in full, completed from reference TRBV28 and TRBJ1-4, reads DVKVTQSSRYLVKRTGEKVFLECVQDMDHENMFWYRQDPGLGLRLIYFSYDVKMKEKGDIPEGYSVSREKKERFSLILESASTNQTSMYLCASSTDRGKLFFGSGTQLSVL.

This chain uses TRBV6-6 with TRBJ2-5; possibly TRBD1 for D (6 bases). Germline CDR1 MNHNY, CDR2 SVGAGI (reference sequence). Trimming took 5 bases from V and 4 from J, leaving 17 bases between them. The CDR3 has 15 amino acids. In nucleotides, the CDR3 is TGTGCCAGCAGTCTAATCCCAGGGGCGGGAGAGACCCAGTACTTC. It is translated as CASSLIPGAGETQYF.

Only a few counts were recorded for this clone. The V call is TRBV27, the J call TRBJ2-3; possible D gene TRBD2, 5 bases. CDR3 length equals 12 residues. Germline loops: CDR1 MNHEY, CDR2 SMNVEV (reference sequence). Trimming removed 8 bases at V and 4 bases at J, with 10 bases between. This chain's CDR3 is CASWRGPDTQYF. CDR3 bases: TGTGCCAGCTGGAGAGGGCCAGATACGCAGTATTTT.

The CDR3 is CASSPGPRDYGYTF. The CDR3 DNA is TGTGCCAGCAGCCCCGGGCCCCGTGACTATGGCTACACCTTC. This chain links TRBV7-8 with TRBJ1-2; D remains ambiguous. Trimming shortened V by 5 bases and J by 3 bases, and 13 bases separated the two germline ends. Germline CDR1 is SGHVS and CDR2 is FQNEAQ. This CDR3 spans 14 amino acids.

V is TRBV30 and J is TRBJ2-6; 9 bases match TRBD1. V gave up 3 bases and J gave up 0 bases; unmatched junction bases: 6. Germline values: CDR1 GTSNPN, CDR2 SVGIG (reference sequence). The CDR3 is 17 residues long. The CDR3 spells CAWRAGTGLSGANVLTF. CDR3 coding DNA: TGTGCCTGGAGGGCCGGGACAGGGCTCTCTGGGGCCAACGTCCTGACTTTC.

This chain joins TRBV28 and TRBJ1-5; D gene ambiguous. Trimming left V 4 bases short and J 9 bases short, with 10 bases between. The germline gives CDR1 MDHEN, CDR2 SYDVKM. The CDR3 runs 12 residues. The DNA for the CDR3 is TGTGCCAGCAGTTGGTTCCAGACGCCCCAGCATTTT. It specifies CASSWFQTPQHF.